The rows below give T cell receptor beta chains drawn from one sample of a study of T cell clones after liver transplantation. Sequenced by immunoSEQ multiplex PCR; TCRdb stores in-frame clones only, minus some. Here the sample spans tens of thousands of clones, 71% being singletons. The material was CD4+ T cells from blood, obtained before liver transplant. The source of these receptors is a human donor who received a liver transplant. Both conserved end residues are part of each CDR3. A D gene is named only where the DNA matches it firmly. Some rows have no size entry. The others give once, few or many, or a class for an expanded clone.

clone_size: once
d_call: TRBD2
j_call: TRBJ2-3
v_call: TRBV2
cdr3_aa: CASSTTLASGGYTDTQYF
cdr3_nt: TGTGCCAGCAGTACGACTTTGGCTAGCGGGGGGTACACAGATACGCAGTATTTT

clone_size: .
d_call: TRBD2
j_call: TRBJ2-1
v_call: TRBV7-3
cdr3_aa: CASSLTSGDSYNEQFF
cdr3_nt: TGTGCCAGCAGCTTGACTAGCGGTGACTCCTACAATGAGCAGTTCTTC

clone_size: many
d_call: TRBD1
j_call: TRBJ1-6
v_call: TRBV28
cdr3_aa: CASQTGRNSPLHF
cdr3_nt: TGTGCCAGTCAGACAGGGCGAAATTCACCCCTCCACTTT

clone_size: .
d_call: TRBD1
j_call: TRBJ2-2
v_call: TRBV5-6
cdr3_aa: CASSLAPDRGYRELFF
cdr3_nt: TGTGCCAGCAGCTTGGCGCCGGACAGGGGATACCGGGAGCTGTTTTTT

clone_size: .
d_call: TRBD2
j_call: TRBJ2-7
v_call: TRBV4-1
cdr3_aa: CASSQEAGGAFSEQYF
cdr3_nt: TGCGCCAGCAGCCAAGAGGCGGGGGGGGCCTTTTCCGAGCAGTACTTC

clone_size: .
d_call: .
j_call: TRBJ2-2
v_call: TRBV30
cdr3_aa: CAWSVRRNTGELFF
cdr3_nt: TGTGCCTGGAGTGTGCGCCGGAACACCGGGGAGCTGTTTTTT

clone_size: .
d_call: TRBD1
j_call: TRBJ2-1
v_call: TRBV6-1
cdr3_aa: CASSVRQGAYYNEQFF
cdr3_nt: TGTGCCAGCAGTGTAAGACAGGGGGCCTACTACAATGAGCAGTTCTTC

clone_size: many
d_call: .
j_call: TRBJ2-7
v_call: TRBV5-1
cdr3_aa: CASSFQGNYEQYF
cdr3_nt: TGCGCCAGCAGCTTTCAGGGTAACTACGAGCAGTACTTC

clone_size: few
d_call: .
j_call: TRBJ1-2
v_call: TRBV28
cdr3_aa: CASSLMRRRGKNYGYTF
cdr3_nt: TGTGCCAGCAGTTTAATGCGACGACGGGGTAAAAACTATGGCTACACCTTC

clone_size: few
d_call: .
j_call: TRBJ2-7
v_call: TRBV6-1
cdr3_aa: CASRSEQYF
cdr3_nt: TGTGCCAGCAGGAGCGAGCAGTACTTC